This paragraph covers one T cell receptor beta chain sequence. Its cognate antigen is unknown. A multiplex PCR was run with 60 Vbeta primers and 13 Jbeta primers. The repertoire was sequenced with immunoSEQ multiplex PCR; TCRdb's copy has only in-frame clones and lacks some. The table records about 150,000 clones, roughly 80% of them present only once. The data are from a study of cytomegalovirus exposure and HLA in healthy donors. Study-wide findings and caveats: Accurate HLA-A and HLA-B prediction from TCR beta sequences was reported for most subjects.

Germline V gene lookup returns CDR1 KGHSH and CDR2 LQKENI. V lost 4 bases and J lost 2, with 11 bases in between. CDR3 length equals 14 residues. This clonotype originated in a woman between 40 and 55 years old in good health and CMV-seropositive. This chain connects TRBV18 to TRBJ1-1; no clear D gene. Input material: PBMCs. The CDR3 DNA sequence: TGTGCCAGCTCACTGTCGCAGACAAACACTGAAGCTTTCTTT. It codes for CASSLSQTNTEAFF.